This T cell receptor (beta chain) originates from a study of blood T cell repertoires in COVID-19 (dated by TCRdb to 2020 to 2022). In the study overall: The collaborator samples originated in the United States, Italy and Spain and spanned the acute and convalescent phases of COVID-19. HLA class I and class II types, where available, came from metadata supplied by the sample provider rather than from assay-based typing. The samples were drawn from the first 160 participants of the ongoing ImmuneRACE study and from 950 to 1,500 subjects provided by 6 global collaborators. The dataset comprised deeply sampled blood TCRbeta repertoires from subjects exposed to, actively infected with, or recovered from COVID-19. Nearly every sample came with metadata listing a de-identified subject ID, COVID-19 status, age in years and sex. The repertoires were released in a freely available public database intended as a resource for research on the immune response to SARS-CoV-2. The material from the prospective study consisted of cDNA or gDNA derived from T cells, B-cell-depleted T cells, or PBMCs.

The CDR3 sequence holds 11 residues, the cysteine and phenylalanine included. The entry retains the CDR3 DNA only, 33 bases that are in frame from base 1. CDR1 and CDR2 are drawn from the germline V gene: SGHDT, YYEEEE. V loses 4 bases, J loses 7 bases, and the germline ends lie 8 bases apart. TCRbeta CDR3 regions were amplified from genomic DNA by means of the immunoSEQ Assay, a bias-controlled multiplex PCR. The study's processing was this. The number of nucleated cells in each sample was estimated from the amplification of reference gene primers within the assay. Sequence reads were collapsed and filtered to measure the absolute abundance of every unique TCRbeta CDR3 rearrangement. For each sample, productive Simpson clonality was calculated as the square root of Simpson's diversity index over productive rearrangements. The table comes from immuneACCESS by way of TCRdb, which keeps in-frame sequences with V and J called. Part of the clones is missing from these tables; in studies checked, under half for an unresolved V gene and the rest for unknown reasons. V and J calls and clone size are copied from that table; D and trimming were computed from the DNA. The table for this sample lists roughly 100,000 clones; 90% of them were counted only once. The leading ten clones occupy just over 5% of the sample.

A word on this clone: Its antigen has not been determined. No quality values exist for individual bases; no much larger clone is one base distant.

Results and caveats for the whole study, not just this receptor: How much clinical and demographic metadata was included differed by source and by participant, and the metadata was provided uncurated.

The collaborating institutions used their own protocols to collect whole blood in K2EDTA tubes. Collaborator samples were shipped for TCRbeta analysis as frozen whole blood, isolated PBMCs, or DNA extracted from either sample type. The receptor was isolated from a man aged 45 to 65 with acute or convalescent COVID-19. The rearranged chain carries TRBV5-6 and TRBJ1-2, with TRBD1 tentatively as D gene (5 bases match). The sample comprised peripheral blood. The nucleotides read TGTGCCAGCAGCCAAAGGGGTGGCTACACCTTC. It translates to CASSQRGGYTF.